These 8 T cell receptor beta chains were sequenced from one sample in a study of shared T cell receptors in the human thymus. Clones were read by immunoSEQ multiplex PCR, and TCRdb kept only the in-frame ones, dropping some. The sample records about 540,000 clones, 78% being singletons. These data are also associated with another study on human thymus T cells.

The sequenced sample was thymocytes. Receptors originate from a boy in the first two years of life with a congenital heart defect.

This rearrangement joins TRBV6-5 to TRBJ1-1, with no clear D. Germline values: CDR1 MNHEY, CDR2 SVGAGI. This CDR3 is 11 amino acids long. V was clipped by 2 bases and J by 9 bases, with 7 bases between them. The CDR3 DNA reads as TGTGCCAGCAGTTACGAGTCGCAAGCTTTCTTT. Amino acid sequence: CASSYESQAFF.

This chain connects TRBV5-4 to TRBJ2-2; the match to TRBD2 covers 9 bases. V was clipped by 1 base and J by 2 bases; unmatched bases: 9. The CDR3 length is 18 residues. Germline-derived CDR1 and CDR2 are SGHNT and YYREEE (reference sequence). The CDR3 spells CASSLTTSGPLNTGELFF. For the CDR3, the DNA is TGTGCCAGCAGCTTGACCACTAGCGGGCCCTTAAACACCGGGGAGCTGTTTTTT.

This chain joins TRBV25-1 and TRBJ1-5; the match to TRBD1 covers 12 bases. The CDR3 totals 16 residues. V shed 5 bases, J shed 5 bases, and the junction held 7 bases outside the gene matches. From germline, CDR1 is MGHDK and CDR2 SYGVNS. The CDR3: CASSPTRDRGHQPQHF. DNA for the CDR3: TGTGCCAGCAGTCCCACCCGGGACAGGGGGCATCAGCCCCAGCATTTT.

The CDR3 loop is CASSYTVGATGRNETQYF. The DNA of the CDR3 is TGCGCCAGCAGCTACACCGTGGGGGCGACAGGGAGGAACGAGACCCAGTACTTC. The rearrangement joins TRBV5-1 to TRBJ2-5, with a weak D call TRBD1 (7 bases). V was clipped by 3 bases and J by 5 bases, with 26 bases between them. The CDR3 has 18 residues. CDR1 is SGHRS and CDR2 is YFSETQ in the germline V gene. Filled out from reference TRBV5-1 and TRBJ2-5, the complete variable domain reads KAGVTQTPRYLIKTRGQQVTLSCSPISGHRSVSWYQQTPGQGLQFLFEYFSETQRNKGNFPGRFSGRQFSNSRSEMNVSTLELGDSALYLCASSYTVGATGRNETQYFGPGTRLLVL.

This chain uses TRBV2 with TRBJ2-2; TRBD2 agrees at 14 bases. After removal of 8 bases from V and 3 bases from J, the junction contained 8 bases not matched to a gene. From germline, CDR1 is SNHLY and CDR2 FYNNEI. There are 17 residues in the CDR3. The CDR3 DNA reads TGTGCCAGCTGGAGACTAGCGGGAGGGCCAGACACCGGGGAGCTGTTTTTT. It encodes CASWRLAGGPDTGELFF.

This clone was recorded once. The sample has other DNA sequences that encode this CDR3 too. The V gene is TRBV6-5, the J gene TRBJ2-2; 7 positions agree with TRBD1. V shed 6 bases, J shed 0 bases, and the junction held 4 bases outside the gene matches. The CDR3 loop spans 15 amino acids. Germline-derived CDR1 and CDR2 are MNHEY and SVGAGI. This chain's CDR3 is CASSPGTANTGELFF. The CDR3 DNA follows: TGTGCCAGCAGCCCCGGGACAGCGAACACCGGGGAGCTGTTTTTT.

The chain joins TRBV7-8 to TRBJ1-1; TRBD1 agrees at 10 bases. CDR1 is SGHVS, CDR2 FQNEAQ, per germline. The CDR3 is 17 residues long. With V trimmed by 4 bases and J by 1 base, 9 bases remained unmatched. The CDR3 loop is CASSSPGQGRENTEAFF. The CDR3 DNA reads TGTGCCAGCAGCTCTCCGGGACAGGGGAGGGAGAACACTGAAGCTTTCTTT.

V gene TRBV16 combines with J gene TRBJ1-3; 11 nucleotides line up with TRBD1. Germline V lookup: CDR1 KGHSY, CDR2 FQNENV. CDR3 length equals 17 residues. Trimming took 4 bases from V and 4 from J; bases not matched to a gene: 9. The CDR3 DNA sequence: TGTGCCAGCAGCCTCAGAAAGGACAGGGGGCAAGGAAACACCATATATTTT. Residues: CASSLRKDRGQGNTIYF.